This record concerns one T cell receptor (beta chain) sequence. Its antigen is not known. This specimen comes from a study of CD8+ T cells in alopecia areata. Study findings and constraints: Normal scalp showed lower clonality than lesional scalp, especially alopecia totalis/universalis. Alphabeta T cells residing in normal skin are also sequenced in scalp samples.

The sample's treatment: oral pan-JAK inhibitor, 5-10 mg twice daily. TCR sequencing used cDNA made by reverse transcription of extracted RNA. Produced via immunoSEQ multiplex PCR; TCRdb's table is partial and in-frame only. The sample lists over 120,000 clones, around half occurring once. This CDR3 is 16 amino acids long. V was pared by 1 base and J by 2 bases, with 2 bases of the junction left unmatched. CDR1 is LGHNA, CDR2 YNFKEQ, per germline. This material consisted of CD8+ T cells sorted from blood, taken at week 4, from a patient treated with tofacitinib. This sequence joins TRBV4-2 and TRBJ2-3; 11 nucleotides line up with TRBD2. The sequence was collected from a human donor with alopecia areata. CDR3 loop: CASSQVTSGVTDTQYF. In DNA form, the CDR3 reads TGTGCCAGCAGCCAAGTGACTAGCGGGGTCACAGATACGCAGTATTTT.